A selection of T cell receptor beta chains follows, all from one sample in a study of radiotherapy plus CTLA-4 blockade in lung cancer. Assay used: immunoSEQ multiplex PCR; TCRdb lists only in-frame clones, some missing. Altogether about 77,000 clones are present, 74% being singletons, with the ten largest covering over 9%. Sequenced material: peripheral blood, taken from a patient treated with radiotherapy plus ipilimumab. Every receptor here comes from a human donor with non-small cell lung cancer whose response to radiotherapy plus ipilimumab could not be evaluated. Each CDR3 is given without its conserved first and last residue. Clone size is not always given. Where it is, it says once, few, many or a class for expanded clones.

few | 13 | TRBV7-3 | ASSQNRDRYNEQF
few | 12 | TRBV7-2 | ASSQGQGYEKLF
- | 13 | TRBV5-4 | ASSSLAGATYEQY
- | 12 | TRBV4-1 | ASSLGAANSPLH
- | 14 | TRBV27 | ASSPYPDRVGTEAF
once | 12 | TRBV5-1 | ASRRTSVTDTQY
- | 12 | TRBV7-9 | ASSNRGLNGELF
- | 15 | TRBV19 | ASSPRRGGTDAYEQY
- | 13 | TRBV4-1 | ASSPRTGPNQPQH
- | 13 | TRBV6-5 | ASSTYHTFQETQY
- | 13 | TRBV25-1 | ASSRGQGNYEKLF
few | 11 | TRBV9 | ASGGTGAYEQY
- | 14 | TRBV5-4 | ASSLGGWTGAYEQY
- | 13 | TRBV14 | ASSQGRGQTYEQY
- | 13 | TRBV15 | ATSRDKQAYYGYT
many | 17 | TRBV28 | ASSLRDRVLMGSGNTIY
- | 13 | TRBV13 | ASSADQGGGETQY
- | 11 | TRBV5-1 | ASSLVRGYEQY
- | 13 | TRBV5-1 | ASSLAGEANYGYT
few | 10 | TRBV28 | ASSTNRDGYT
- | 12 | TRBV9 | ASSVGTDTDTQY
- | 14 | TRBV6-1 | ASSEDGGASGNTIY
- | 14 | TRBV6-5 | ASSYPGQGAGGTQY
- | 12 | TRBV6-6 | ASKRDRVAYEQY
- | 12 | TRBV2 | ASSELAGTDTQY
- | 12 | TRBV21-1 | ASSNGTMNTEAF
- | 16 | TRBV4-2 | ASSQDLRASGLKNIQY
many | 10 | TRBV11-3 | ASSLRGREAF
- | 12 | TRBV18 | ASSTSGKTDTQY
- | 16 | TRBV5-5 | ASSQQVGGILSGNTIY
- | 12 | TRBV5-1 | ASSLGQGYNEQF
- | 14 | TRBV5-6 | ASSLHGQGILDEQF
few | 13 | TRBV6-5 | ASSSTAGPAYEQY
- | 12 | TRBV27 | ASSFGTGGYGYT
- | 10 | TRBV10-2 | ASTRLGDTQY
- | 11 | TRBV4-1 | ASSPGLLEKLF
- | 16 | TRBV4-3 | ASSHIGLVGLSTDTQY
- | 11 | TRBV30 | AAGESGNQPQH
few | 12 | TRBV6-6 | ASSYGQDSYEQY